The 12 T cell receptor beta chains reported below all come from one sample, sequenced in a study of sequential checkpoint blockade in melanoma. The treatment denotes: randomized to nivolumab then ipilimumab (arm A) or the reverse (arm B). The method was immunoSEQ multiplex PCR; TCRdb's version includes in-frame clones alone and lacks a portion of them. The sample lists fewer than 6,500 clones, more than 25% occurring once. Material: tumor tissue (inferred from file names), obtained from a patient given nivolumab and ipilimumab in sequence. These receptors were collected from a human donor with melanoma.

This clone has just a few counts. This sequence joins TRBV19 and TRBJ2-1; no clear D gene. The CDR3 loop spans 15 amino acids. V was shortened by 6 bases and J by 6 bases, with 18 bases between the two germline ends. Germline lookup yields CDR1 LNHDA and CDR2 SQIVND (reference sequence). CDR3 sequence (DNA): TGTGCCAGTAGAGGCCTTTCCTCAAGGCCCAATGAGCAGTTCTTC. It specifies CASRGLSSRPNEQFF.

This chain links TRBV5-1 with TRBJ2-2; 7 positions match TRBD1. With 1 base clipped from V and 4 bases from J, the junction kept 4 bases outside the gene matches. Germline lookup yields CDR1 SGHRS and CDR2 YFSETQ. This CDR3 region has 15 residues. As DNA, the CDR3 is TGCGCCAGCAGCTTGTCGCAGGGGGTCACCGGGGAGCTGTTTTTT. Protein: CASSLSQGVTGELFF. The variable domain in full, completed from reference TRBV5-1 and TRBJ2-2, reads KAGVTQTPRYLIKTRGQQVTLSCSPISGHRSVSWYQQTPGQGLQFLFEYFSETQRNKGNFPGRFSGRQFSNSRSEMNVSTLELGDSALYLCASSLSQGVTGELFFGEGSRLTVL.

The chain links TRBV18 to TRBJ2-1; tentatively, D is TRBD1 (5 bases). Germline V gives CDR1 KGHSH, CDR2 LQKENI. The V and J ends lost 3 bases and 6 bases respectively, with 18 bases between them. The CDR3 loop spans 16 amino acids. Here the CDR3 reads CASSPRPDGAGNEQFF. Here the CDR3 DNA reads TGTGCCAGCTCACCTCGTCCAGATGGGGCTGGCAATGAGCAGTTCTTC.

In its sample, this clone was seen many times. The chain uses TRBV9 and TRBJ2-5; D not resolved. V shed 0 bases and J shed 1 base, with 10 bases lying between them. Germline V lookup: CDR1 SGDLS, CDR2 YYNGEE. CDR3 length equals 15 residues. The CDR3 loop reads CASSVAGVPQETQYF. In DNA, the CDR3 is TGTGCCAGCAGCGTAGCTGGGGTCCCCCAAGAGACCCAGTACTTC. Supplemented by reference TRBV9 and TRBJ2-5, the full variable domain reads DSGVTQTPKHLITATGQRVTLRCSPRSGDLSVYWYQQSLDQGLQFLIQYYNGEERAKGNILERFSAQQFPDLHSELNLSSLELGDSALYFCASSVAGVPQETQYFGPGTRLLVL.

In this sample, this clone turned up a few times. CDR3: CASSSGTGGTYEQYF. CDR3 coding DNA: TGCGCCAGCAGCTCCGGGACAGGGGGTACCTACGAGCAGTACTTC. The V call is TRBV5-1, the J call TRBJ2-7, with 11 bases aligning to TRBD1. This CDR3 has 15 residues. Unmatched junction bases numbered 4, after V lost 3 bases and J lost 2 bases. The germline V gene has CDR1 SGHRS and CDR2 YFSETQ.

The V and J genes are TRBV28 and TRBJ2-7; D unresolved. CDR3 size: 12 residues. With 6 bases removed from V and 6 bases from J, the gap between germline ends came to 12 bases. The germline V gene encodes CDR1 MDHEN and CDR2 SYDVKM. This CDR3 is CASRELGREQYF. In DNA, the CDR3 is TGTGCCAGCAGGGAACTTGGGCGCGAGCAGTACTTC. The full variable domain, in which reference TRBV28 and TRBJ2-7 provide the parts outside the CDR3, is DVKVTQSSRYLVKRTGEKVFLECVQDMDHENMFWYRQDPGLGLRLIYFSYDVKMKEKGDIPEGYSVSREKKERFSLILESASTNQTSMYLCASRELGREQYFGPGTRLTVT.

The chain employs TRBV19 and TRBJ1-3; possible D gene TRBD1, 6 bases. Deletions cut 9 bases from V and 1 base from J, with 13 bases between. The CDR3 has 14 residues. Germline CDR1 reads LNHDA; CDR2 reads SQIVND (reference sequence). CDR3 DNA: TGTGCCAGCTCAACACAGGGATCTGGAAACACCATATATTTT. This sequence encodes CASSTQGSGNTIYF. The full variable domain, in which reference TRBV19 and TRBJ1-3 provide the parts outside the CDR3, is DGGITQSPKYLFRKEGQNVTLSCEQNLNHDAMYWYRQDPGQGLRLIYYSQIVNDFQKGDIAEGYSVSREKKESFPLTVTSAQKNPTAFYLCASSTQGSGNTIYFGEGSWLTVV.

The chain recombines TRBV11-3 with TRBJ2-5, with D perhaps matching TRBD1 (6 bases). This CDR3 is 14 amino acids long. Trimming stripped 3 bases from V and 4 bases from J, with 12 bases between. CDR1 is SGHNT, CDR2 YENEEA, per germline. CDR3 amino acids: CASSFNGGAETQYF. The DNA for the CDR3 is TGTGCCAGCAGCTTTAATGGGGGCGCAGAGACCCAGTACTTC.

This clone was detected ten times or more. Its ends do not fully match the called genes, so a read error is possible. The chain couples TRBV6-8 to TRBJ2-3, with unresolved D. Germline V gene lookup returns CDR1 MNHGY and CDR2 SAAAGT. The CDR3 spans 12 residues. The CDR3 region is CASSHSTHTQYF. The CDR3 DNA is TGTGCCAGCAGCCACAGCACACATACGCAGTATTTT.

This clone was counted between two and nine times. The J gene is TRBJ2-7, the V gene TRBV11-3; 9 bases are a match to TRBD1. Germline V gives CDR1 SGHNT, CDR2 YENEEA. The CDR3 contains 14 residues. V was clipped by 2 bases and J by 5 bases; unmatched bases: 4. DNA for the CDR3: TGTGCCAGCAGCTTAAGGCGACAGGGGGACGAGCAGTACTTC. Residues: CASSLRRQGDEQYF.

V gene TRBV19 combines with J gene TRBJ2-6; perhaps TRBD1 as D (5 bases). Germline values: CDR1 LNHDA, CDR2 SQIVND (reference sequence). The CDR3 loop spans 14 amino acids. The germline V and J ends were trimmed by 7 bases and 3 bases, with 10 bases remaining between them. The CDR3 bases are TGTGCCAGTACCACCCAGGGTGGGGCCAACGTCCTGACTTTC. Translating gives CASTTQGGANVLTF.

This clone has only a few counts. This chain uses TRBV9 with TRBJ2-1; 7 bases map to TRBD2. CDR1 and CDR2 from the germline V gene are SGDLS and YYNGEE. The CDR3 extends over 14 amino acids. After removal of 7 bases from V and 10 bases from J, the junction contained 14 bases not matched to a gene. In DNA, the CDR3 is TGTGCCAGCGGCCCGAGCGAGCGGGACCGGGAGCAGTTCTTC. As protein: CASGPSERDREQFF.